Each of the 21 T cell receptor beta chains below was sequenced from the same sample in a study of brain T cells in children with intractable seizures. Measured with immunoSEQ multiplex PCR; TCRdb has only the in-frame clones, and not every one. Among tens of thousands of clones listed, under 95% were seen once. Source: peripheral blood, taken at surgery. Receptors were obtained from a boy younger than two with tuberous sclerosis and intractable seizures.

The chain links TRBV30 to TRBJ1-1, with D maybe TRBD1 (6 bases). CDR1 is GTSNPN, CDR2 SVGIG, per germline (reference sequence). V shed 0 bases and J shed 4 bases, with 18 bases lying between them. This CDR3 has 16 amino acids. The CDR3 DNA is TGTGCCTGGAGTGTACTAGGGGCAGGGGAGGGCACTGAAGCTTTCTTT. This codes for CAWSVLGAGEGTEAFF.

The chain employs TRBV27 and TRBJ2-2, with 8 bases lining up with TRBD2. Trimming at V came to 2 bases and at J to 6 bases, leaving 5 bases not matched to a gene. CDR1 MNHEY and CDR2 SMNVEV come from the germline V gene (reference sequence). This CDR3 spans 15 amino acids. The CDR3 loop reads CASSLIGAGAGELFF. DNA of the CDR3: TGTGCCAGCAGTTTAATAGGAGCGGGGGCCGGGGAGCTGTTTTTT.

The J gene is TRBJ2-2, the V gene TRBV2, with TRBD1 matching over 8 bases. This CDR3 region has 14 residues. Germline values: CDR1 SNHLY, CDR2 FYNNEI. J lost 5 bases, V lost 3 bases, and 2 bases had no gene match. The CDR3 here is CASSDDRGTGELFF. Written as DNA, the CDR3 is TGTGCCAGCAGTGACGACAGGGGAACCGGGGAGCTGTTTTTT.

The chain has TRBV11-3 and TRBJ1-2; TRBD1 agrees at 10 bases. From germline, CDR1 is SGHNT and CDR2 YENEEA. V lost 1 base, J lost 4 bases, and 0 bases stayed unmatched. CDR3 length equals 14 residues. Written as DNA, the CDR3 is TGTGCCAGCAGCTTAGGGACAGGGGGCTATGGCTACACCTTC. It yields the protein CASSLGTGGYGYTF. The full variable domain, rest sourced from reference TRBV11-3 and TRBJ1-2, is EAGVVQSPRYKIIEKKQPVAFWCNPISGHNTLYWYLQNLGQGPELLIRYENEEAVDDSQLPKDRFSAERLKGVDSTLKIQPAELGDSAVYLCASSLGTGGYGYTFGSGTRLTVV.

The V gene is TRBV10-3, the J gene TRBJ2-5; 12 bases line up with TRBD2. V shed 2 bases and J 5 bases; nucleotides not matched to a gene: 0. Germline V gives CDR1 ENHRY, CDR2 SYGVKD. The CDR3 loop spans 14 amino acids. CDR3 in amino acids: CAISETSGRETQYF. The CDR3, as DNA: TGTGCCATCAGTGAGACTAGCGGGAGGGAGACCCAGTACTTC.

The V call is TRBV7-9, the J call TRBJ2-1; unclear D gene. V dropped 0 bases and J dropped 4 bases, with 10 bases sitting between them. Germline loops: CDR1 SEHNR, CDR2 FQNEAQ (reference sequence). The CDR3 loop spans 15 amino acids. The CDR3 nucleotides are TGTGCCAGCAGCTTAGCGGCGTTCCCTTACAATGAGCAGTTCTTC. Translation gives CASSLAAFPYNEQFF.

This sequence joins TRBV7-9 and TRBJ1-3, with D maybe TRBD1 (5 bases). This CDR3 has 13 amino acids. Trimming removed 4 bases at V and 7 bases at J, with 11 bases between. Germline CDR1 is SEHNR and CDR2 is FQNEAQ (reference sequence). The DNA of the CDR3 is TGTGCCAGCAGCTGGAGGGGATGGAACACCATATATTTT. As protein: CASSWRGWNTIYF. The whole variable domain, filled in from reference TRBV7-9 and TRBJ1-3, reads DTGVSQNPRHKITKRGQNVTFRCDPISEHNRLYWYRQTLGQGPEFLTYFQNEAQLEKSRLLSDRFSAERPKGSFSTLEIQRTEQGDSAMYLCASSWRGWNTIYFGEGSWLTVV.

This chain links TRBV2 with TRBJ1-6; tentative D call: TRBD1 (6 bases). Germline V gene lookup returns CDR1 SNHLY and CDR2 FYNNEI. This CDR3 has 15 amino acids. V gave up 3 bases and J gave up 9 bases, with 15 bases separating them. The CDR3 DNA reads TGTGCCAGCAGTGAGGATGGGGGGGCTGGTTCACCCCTCCACTTT. This translates into CASSEDGGAGSPLHF.

This chain links TRBV28 with TRBJ1-6; the D gene is possibly TRBD1 (6 bases). Germline-derived CDR1 and CDR2 are MDHEN and SYDVKM. V gave up 3 bases and J gave up 11 bases, with 20 bases separating them. The CDR3 has 16 residues. CDR3 loop: CASSLGQGRVVTPLHF. Here the CDR3 DNA reads TGTGCCAGCAGTTTGGGGCAGGGGCGCGTTGTGACACCCCTCCACTTT.

The V gene is TRBV12-3 or TRBV12-4, the J gene TRBJ2-2; the D is unclear. Deletions cut 3 bases from V and 3 bases from J, with 5 bases between. The CDR3 loop spans 13 amino acids. CDR3 in DNA: TGTGCCAGCAGTTTTTACGACACCGGGGAGCTGTTTTTT. This codes for CASSFYDTGELFF.

This chain joins TRBV4-1 and TRBJ2-5; 16 nucleotides align to TRBD2. This CDR3 is 18 amino acids long. Germline CDR1 reads MGHRA; CDR2 reads YSYEKL. Losses at the gene ends were 4 bases for V and 0 bases for J; bases not matched to a gene: 5. The CDR3 is CASSLDGTSGRDQETQYF. CDR3 nucleotide sequence: TGCGCCAGCAGCCTCGACGGGACTAGCGGGAGGGACCAAGAGACCCAGTACTTC.

The chain links TRBV19 to TRBJ1-5, with a possible D match to TRBD1 (5 bases). V lost 2 bases and J 5 bases, leaving 13 bases between the germline ends. Germline assignment: CDR1 LNHDA and CDR2 SQIVND (reference sequence). This CDR3 is built from 15 residues. The chain's CDR3 is CASSIKGRGDQPQHF. CDR3 sequence (DNA): TGTGCCAGTAGTATAAAGGGTAGGGGTGATCAGCCCCAGCATTTT.

The rearrangement links TRBV5-4 to TRBJ2-2; TRBD1 agrees at 7 bases. The CDR3 is made up of 15 amino acids. The germline gives CDR1 SGHNT, CDR2 YYREEE (reference sequence). V trimming: 2 bases; J trimming: 1 base; junction bases outside the gene matches: 2. In DNA form, the CDR3 reads TGTGCCAGCAGCTTCGACAGGGTGAACACCGGGGAGCTGTTTTTT. Translated, it gives CASSFDRVNTGELFF.

V gene TRBV27 combines with J gene TRBJ1-5; 7 nucleotides line up with TRBD1. The germline V gene has CDR1 MNHEY and CDR2 SMNVEV (reference sequence). The CDR3 length is 15 residues. J was trimmed by 0 bases and V by 6 bases; bases with no gene match: 5. The CDR3 region has the DNA TGTGCCAGCAGAGGGGACAGATATAGCAATCAGCCCCAGCATTTT. Translating gives CASRGDRYSNQPQHF.

The chain is built from TRBV20-1 and TRBJ2-2; the match to TRBD2 covers 8 bases. In germline, CDR1 is DFQATT, CDR2 SNEGSKA (reference sequence). Losses at the gene ends were 3 bases for V and 5 bases for J; bases not matched to a gene: 5. This CDR3 is built from 14 residues. The CDR3 loop reads CSASSGIGTGELFF. The CDR3, as DNA: TGCAGTGCTAGTAGCGGGATAGGAACCGGGGAGCTGTTTTTT.

The chain carries TRBV12-3 or TRBV12-4 and TRBJ2-3; D gene ambiguous. With 6 bases removed from V and 9 bases from J, the gap between germline ends came to 10 bases. There are 11 residues in the CDR3. CDR3 in amino acids: CASRDMGTQYF. The CDR3 region has the DNA TGTGCCAGCAGAGATATGGGGACGCAGTATTTT.

The V call is TRBV7-9, the J call TRBJ2-1; 13 bases line up with TRBD2. The CDR3 has 17 residues. The trim removed 4 bases at V and 9 bases at J, leaving 12 bases unmatched. Germline V gives CDR1 SEHNR, CDR2 FQNEAQ (reference sequence). The CDR3 DNA reads TGTGCCAGCAGCTCGATTAACAGGACTAGCGGGAGTGGTGAGCAGTTCTTC. Its translation: CASSSINRTSGSGEQFF.

The chain has TRBV2 and TRBJ2-7; D may be TRBD1 or TRBD2 (5 bases each). Germline CDR1 reads SNHLY; CDR2 reads FYNNEI. Between the trimmed V and J ends, which lost 9 bases and 7 bases, there was a span of 16 bases. The CDR3 sequence is 12 residues long. CDR3 bases: TGTGCCAGTAGGGACGACTCCTGGGAGCAGTACTTC. Amino acid sequence: CASRDDSWEQYF.

This clone is a singleton in its sample. This chain joins TRBV5-1 and TRBJ2-3, with TRBD2 identical over 9 bases. After removal of 4 bases from V and 2 bases from J, the junction contained 5 bases not matched to a gene. The CDR3 is 15 residues long. Germline values: CDR1 SGHRS, CDR2 YFSETQ. The chain's CDR3 is CASSPTSGPTDTQYF. Here the CDR3 DNA reads TGCGCCAGCAGCCCGACTAGCGGCCCCACAGATACGCAGTATTTT.

The chain has TRBV27 and TRBJ1-2, with D hard to call. Germline assignment: CDR1 MNHEY and CDR2 SMNVEV (reference sequence). Trimming shortened V by 8 bases and J by 1 base, and 14 bases separated the two germline ends. The CDR3 has 14 amino acids. The CDR3 protein is CASALRGFNYGYTF. CDR3 bases: TGTGCCAGCGCTCTCCGAGGATTTAACTATGGCTACACCTTC.

The chain employs TRBV7-9 and TRBJ2-3; 8 bases line up with TRBD2. Germline CDR1 reads SEHNR; CDR2 reads FQNEAQ (reference sequence). The ends lost 7 bases at V and 4 bases at J; junction bases unmatched: 16. This CDR3 spans 17 amino acids. CDR3 loop: CASTFPSPGGPADTQYF. The DNA of the CDR3 is TGTGCCAGCACCTTTCCTAGCCCGGGGGGGCCGGCAGATACGCAGTATTTT.